This T cell receptor beta chain was obtained from a study of PD-1 blockade in classical Hodgkin lymphoma. Overall study context: Patients were dosed intravenously with nivolumab at 3 mg/kg every 2 weeks. Study-wide results and caveats: Baseline diversity resembling that of newly diagnosed patients was seen in complete responders. Patients excluded were those beginning nivolumab under 1 year after ASCT.

TCRdb keeps only in-frame clones here, not all; method: immunoSEQ multiplex PCR. This sample has about 94,000 clones, with 80% to 90% found just once. A note on this clone: The antigen is undetermined.

The patients all showed relapse after autologous stem cell transplantation, while their brentuximab vedotin exposure varied. The V gene end was trimmed by 2 bases and the J gene end by 0 bases; junction bases not matched to a gene: 7. The CDR3 has 16 residues. Germline-derived CDR1 and CDR2 are MDHEN and SYDVKM. The TCR comes from a human donor with classical Hodgkin lymphoma. This sample comprised peripheral blood mononuclear cells (PBMCs), obtained before the second cycle of nivolumab. The rearrangement joins TRBV28 to TRBJ2-7; the match to TRBD2 covers 7 bases. The CDR3 coding sequence is TGTGCCAGCAGTTTAGAACTAGCGAGGTCCTCCTACGAGCAGTACTTC. It encodes CASSLELARSSYEQYF. The variable domain in full, with the rest retrieved from reference TRBV28 and TRBJ2-7, is DVKVTQSSRYLVKRTGEKVFLECVQDMDHENMFWYRQDPGLGLRLIYFSYDVKMKEKGDIPEGYSVSREKKERFSLILESASTNQTSMYLCASSLELARSSYEQYFGPGTRLTVT.